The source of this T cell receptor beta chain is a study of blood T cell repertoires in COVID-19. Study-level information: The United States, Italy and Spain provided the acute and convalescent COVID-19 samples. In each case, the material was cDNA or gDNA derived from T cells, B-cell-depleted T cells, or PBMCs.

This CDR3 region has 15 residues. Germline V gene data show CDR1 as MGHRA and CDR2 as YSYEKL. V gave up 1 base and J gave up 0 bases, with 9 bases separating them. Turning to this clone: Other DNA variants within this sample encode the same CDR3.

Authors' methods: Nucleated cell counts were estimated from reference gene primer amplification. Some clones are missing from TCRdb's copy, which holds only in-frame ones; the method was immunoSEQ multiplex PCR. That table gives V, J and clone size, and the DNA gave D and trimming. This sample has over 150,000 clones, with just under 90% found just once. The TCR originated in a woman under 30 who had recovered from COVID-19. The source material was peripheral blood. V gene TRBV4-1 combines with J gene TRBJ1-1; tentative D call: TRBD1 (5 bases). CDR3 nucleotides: TGCGCCAGCAGCCAAGGCACAGGAATGAACACTGAAGCTTTCTTT. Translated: CASSQGTGMNTEAFF.